This entry concerns a single TCR beta chain. The antigen is unknown. The sample is drawn from a study of brain T cells in children with intractable seizures. The CDR3 has 13 residues. Trimming took off 2 bases at V and 3 bases at J, with 10 bases between the two ends. Germline CDR1 and CDR2: GTSNPN and SVGIG (reference sequence). Study-wide points: HCMV serostatus was not known, and viral specificity came from CDR3 similarity only. Pre- and post-surgery blood differed in depth, so pre-surgery absences may be undersampling.

This table comes from immunoSEQ multiplex PCR, and its TCRdb copy is limited to in-frame clones, with some not included. Among around 80,000 clones listed, around nine tenths were seen once. Only cases whose brain tissue showed the highest T cell transcript signatures were sequenced. Before surgery, patients took at least one anti-epileptic drug. The V and J genes are TRBV30 and TRBJ1-1; weak D call: TRBD1 (5 bases). The starting material was peripheral blood, obtained at surgery. The TCR sequence derives from a girl between 2 and 10 years old with Rasmussen encephalitis and intractable seizures. The CDR3 DNA reads as TGTGCCTGGAGTCATGGGGGGTACACTGAAGCTTTCTTT. Encoded protein: CAWSHGGYTEAFF.